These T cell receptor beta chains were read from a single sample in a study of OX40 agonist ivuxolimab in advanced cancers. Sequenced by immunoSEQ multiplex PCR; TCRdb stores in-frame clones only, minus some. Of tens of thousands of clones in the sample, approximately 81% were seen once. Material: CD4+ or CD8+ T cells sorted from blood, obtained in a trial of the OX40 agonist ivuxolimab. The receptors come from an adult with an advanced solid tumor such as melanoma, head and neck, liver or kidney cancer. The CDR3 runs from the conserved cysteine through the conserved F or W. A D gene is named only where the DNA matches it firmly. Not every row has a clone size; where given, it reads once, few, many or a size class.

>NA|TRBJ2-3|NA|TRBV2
TGTGCCAGCAGTGAGGGGGACGAAGATACGCAGTATTTT
CASSEGDEDTQYF
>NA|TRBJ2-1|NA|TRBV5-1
TGCGCCAGCAGCTTAATGGGGGCGGACAATGAGCAGTTCTTC
CASSLMGADNEQFF
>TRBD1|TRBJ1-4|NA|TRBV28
TGTGCCAGCAGTTCACCAGGGGGGCGTAATGAAAAACTGTTTTTT
CASSSPGGRNEKLFF
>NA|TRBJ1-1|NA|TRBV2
TGTGCCAGCAGTGAAGAGGGGGTAGGCAACACTGAAGCTTTCTTT
CASSEEGVGNTEAFF
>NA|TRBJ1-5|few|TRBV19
TGTGCCAGTAGTCCCCCGCCCCGGCGGAGCAATCAGCCCCAGCATTTT
CASSPPPRRSNQPQHF
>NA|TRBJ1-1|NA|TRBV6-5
TGTGCCAGCAGTTACCCAGCGATGCGAAATGAAGCTTTCTTT
CASSYPAMRNEAFF
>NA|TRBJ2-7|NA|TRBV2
TGTGCCAGCAGTGACGCCGGCGAGCAGTACTTC
CASSDAGEQYF
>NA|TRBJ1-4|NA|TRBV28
TGTGCCAGCAGTGGGGGGGCCAGGACTAATGAAAAACTGTTTTTT
CASSGGARTNEKLFF
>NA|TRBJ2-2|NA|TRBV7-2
TGTGCCAGCGCCCCGAGGACGGGGAACACCGGGGAGCTGTTTTTT
CASAPRTGNTGELFF
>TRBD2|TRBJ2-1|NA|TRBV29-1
TGCAGCGCCAAGGCGGGGACTAGCGGGTTGAATGAGCAGTTCTTC
CSAKAGTSGLNEQFF
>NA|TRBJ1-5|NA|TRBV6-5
TGTGCCACCAAGTTATACAGGGACAGCAATCAGCCCCAGCATTTT
CATKLYRDSNQPQHF
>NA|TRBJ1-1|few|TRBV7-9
TGTGCCAGCAGCTCTGCTATGGACAGCATGAACACTGAAGCTTTCTTT
CASSSAMDSMNTEAFF
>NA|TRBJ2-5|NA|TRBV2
TGTGCCAGTTCCAGGGGCGTTGAGACCCAGTACTTC
CASSRGVETQYF
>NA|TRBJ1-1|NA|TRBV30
TGTGCCTGGAACACCCCGGGGACGGGAAGAGACACTGAAGCTTTCTTT
CAWNTPGTGRDTEAFF
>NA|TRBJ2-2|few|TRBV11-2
TGTGCCACCACCCAGGACCCCACAGGCCTAGGCACCGGGGAGCTGTTTTTT
CATTQDPTGLGTGELFF
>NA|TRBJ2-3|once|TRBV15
TGTGCCACCAGCATTGAGGGAGGGGGGGTATTTGCGCAGTATTTT
CATSIEGGGVFAQYF
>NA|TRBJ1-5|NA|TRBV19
TGTGCCAGTAGTACCCAAACGCTGGGGAGCAATCAGCCCCAGCATTTT
CASSTQTLGSNQPQHF
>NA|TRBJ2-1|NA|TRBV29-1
TGCAGCGTTGTGCTCTACAATGAGCAGTTCTTC
CSVVLYNEQFF
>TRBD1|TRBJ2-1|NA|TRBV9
TGTGCCAGCAGCTTAGACGGACAGGGAGGCAATGAGCAGTTCTTC
CASSLDGQGGNEQFF
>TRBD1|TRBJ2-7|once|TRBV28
TGTGCCAGCACCCCGGACAGGGACGAGCAGTACTTC
CASTPDRDEQYF
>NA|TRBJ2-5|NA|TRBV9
TGTGCCAGCAGCGTACGACAGGGAGGGGGCCAAGAGACCCAGTACTTC
CASSVRQGGGQETQYF
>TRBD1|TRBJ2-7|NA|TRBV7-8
TGTGCCAGCAGCTTACTTCCCCAGGGGGCGCGAAGGGAGCAGTACTTC
CASSLLPQGARREQYF
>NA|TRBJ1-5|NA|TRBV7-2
TGTGCCAGCAGCTTAGGCGGGATAGGCAATCAGCCCCAGCATTTT
CASSLGGIGNQPQHF
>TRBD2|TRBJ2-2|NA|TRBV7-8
TGTGCCAGCAACCCCCGGGGAGGGTCTACCGGGGAGCTGTTTTTT
CASNPRGGSTGELFF
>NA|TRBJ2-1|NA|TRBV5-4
TGTGCCAGCAGCTTGGAAGCGACAGCTAATGAGCAGTTCTTC
CASSLEATANEQFF
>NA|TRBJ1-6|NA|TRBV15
TGTGCCACCAGCAGAGTAGAGGGGATGTATTCACCCCTCCACTTT
CATSRVEGMYSPLHF
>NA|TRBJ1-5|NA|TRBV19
TGTGCCAGTAGCCCATTAGGGGATAGCAATCAGCCCCAGCATTTT
CASSPLGDSNQPQHF
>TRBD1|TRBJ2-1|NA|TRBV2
TGTGCCAGCAGGGATCAGTGGACAGGCCCGAATGAGCAGTTCTTC
CASRDQWTGPNEQFF
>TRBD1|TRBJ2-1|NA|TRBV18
TGTGCCAGCTCACCCCTTCCTAGGACAGGGCGGGTTAACAATGAGCAGTTCTTC
CASSPLPRTGRVNNEQFF
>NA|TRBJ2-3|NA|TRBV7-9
TGTGCCAGCAGCTTTGTCCAGAGCACAGATACGCAGTATTTT
CASSFVQSTDTQYF
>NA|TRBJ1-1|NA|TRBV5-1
TGCGCCAGCAGCTTGGCCGGGGCAGACACTGAAGCTTTCTTT
CASSLAGADTEAFF
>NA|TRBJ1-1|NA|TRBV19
TGTGCCAGTAATGGACAGCTTAACACTGAAGCTTTCTTT
CASNGQLNTEAFF
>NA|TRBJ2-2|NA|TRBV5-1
TGCGCCAGCAGCAGTGACAGGAGTGGAGGGGAGCTGTTTTTT
CASSSDRSGGELFF
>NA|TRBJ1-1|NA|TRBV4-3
TGCGCCAGCAGCCAATACCCACAGGTTCGGGCTGAAGCTTTCTTT
CASSQYPQVRAEAFF
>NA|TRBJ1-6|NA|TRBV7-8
TGTGCCAGCAGCTTAGCTTCAGGGAATTCACCCCTCCACTTT
CASSLASGNSPLHF
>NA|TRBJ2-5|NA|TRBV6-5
TGTGCCAGCAGTTACTCCCTTTACATACAGACCCAGTACTTC
CASSYSLYIQTQYF
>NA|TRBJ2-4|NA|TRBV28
TGTGCCAGCAGGTCAGGGGAAAAAAACATTCAGTACTTC
CASRSGEKNIQYF
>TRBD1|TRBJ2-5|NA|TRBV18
TGTGCCAGCTCAACGGACAGGGCCGCCAAAGAGACCCAGTACTTC
CASSTDRAAKETQYF
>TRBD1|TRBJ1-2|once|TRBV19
TGTGCCAGTAGGATCCAGGGGGCAGGGACGGACTATGGCTACACCTTC
CASRIQGAGTDYGYTF
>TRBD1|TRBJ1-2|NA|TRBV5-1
TGCGCCAGCAGCTGGGGGGACAGGGAAGATAATGGCTACACCTTC
CASSWGDREDNGYTF
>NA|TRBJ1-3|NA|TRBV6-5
TGTGCCAGCAGTCCGACTGGAAACACCATATATTTT
CASSPTGNTIYF
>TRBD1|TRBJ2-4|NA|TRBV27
TGTGCCAGCAGTCCAGGACAGGGAACCAAAAACATTCAGTACTTC
CASSPGQGTKNIQYF
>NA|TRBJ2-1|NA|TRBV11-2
TGTGCCAGCAGCTTGGCTAGCGAGAATGAGCAGTTCTTC
CASSLASENEQFF
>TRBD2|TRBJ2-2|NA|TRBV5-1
TGCGCCAGCAGCTTTACTAGCGGGTCGAACACCGGGGAGCTGTTTTTT
CASSFTSGSNTGELFF
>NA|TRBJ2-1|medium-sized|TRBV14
TGTGCCAGCAGCCAGACGGTTTACAATGAGCAGTTCTTC
CASSQTVYNEQFF
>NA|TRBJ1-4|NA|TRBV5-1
TGCGCCAGCAGCACTCCGGACCTCTCAACTAATGAAAAACTGTTTTTT
CASSTPDLSTNEKLFF
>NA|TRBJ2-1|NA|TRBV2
TGTGCCAGCAGTGAACAAGGGCCTTCACAGGACAATGAGCAGTTCTTC
CASSEQGPSQDNEQFF
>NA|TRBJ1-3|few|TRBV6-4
TGTGCCAGCAGTGTTACAGGCAGCTCTGGAAACACCATATATTTT
CASSVTGSSGNTIYF
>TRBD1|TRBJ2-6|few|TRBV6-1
TGTGCCAACAGGGGTGCTGGGGCCAACGTCCTGACTTTC
CANRGAGANVLTF
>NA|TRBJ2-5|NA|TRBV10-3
TGTGCCATCAGTGCTGGGGGCGCGGAGACCCAGTACTTC
CAISAGGAETQYF
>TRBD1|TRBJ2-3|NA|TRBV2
TGTGCCAGCAGGGGGACAGGGGGCGCAGATACGCAGTATTTT
CASRGTGGADTQYF
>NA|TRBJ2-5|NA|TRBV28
TGTGCCAGCAAAGGGGACAAAGAGACCCAGTACTTC
CASKGDKETQYF
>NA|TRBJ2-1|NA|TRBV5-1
TGCGCCAGCAGCATGGGTGTCTACAATGAGCAGTTCTTC
CASSMGVYNEQFF
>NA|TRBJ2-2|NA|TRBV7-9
TGTGCCAGCAGCTTGGGGGCCACCGGGGAGCTGTTTTTT
CASSLGATGELFF
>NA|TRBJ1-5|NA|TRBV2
TGTGCCAGCAGTGCCGATAGCAATCAGCCCCAGCATTTT
CASSADSNQPQHF
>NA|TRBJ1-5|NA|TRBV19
TGTGCCAGTAGTATAGGAGGGCCCTCCCCCGGCAATCAGCCCCAGCATTTT
CASSIGGPSPGNQPQHF
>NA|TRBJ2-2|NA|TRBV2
TGTGCCAGCAGAGCCCAGGGGTACACCGGGGAGCTGTTTTTT
CASRAQGYTGELFF
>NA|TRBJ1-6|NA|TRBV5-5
TGTGCCAGCAGCGCGGATGGACAGAAAAATTCACCCCTCCACTTT
CASSADGQKNSPLHF